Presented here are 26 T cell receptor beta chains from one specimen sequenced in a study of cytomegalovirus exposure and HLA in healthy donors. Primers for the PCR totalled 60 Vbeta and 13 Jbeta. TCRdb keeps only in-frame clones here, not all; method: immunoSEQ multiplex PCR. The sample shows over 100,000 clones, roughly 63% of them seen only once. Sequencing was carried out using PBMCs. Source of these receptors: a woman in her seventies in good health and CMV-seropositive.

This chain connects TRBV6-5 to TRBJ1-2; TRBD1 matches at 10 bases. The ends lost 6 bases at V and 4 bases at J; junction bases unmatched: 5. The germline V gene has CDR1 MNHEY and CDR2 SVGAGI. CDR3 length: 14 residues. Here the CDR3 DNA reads TGTGCCAGCAGGGCGGGACAGGGGCCCTATGGCTACACCTTC. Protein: CASRAGQGPYGYTF.

The CDR3 protein is CASGLDTDTQYF. The CDR3 DNA reads TGTGCCAGCGGACTAGACACAGATACGCAGTATTTT. The V gene is TRBV9, the J gene TRBJ2-3, with 7 bases aligning to TRBD2. This CDR3 is 12 amino acids long. CDR1 is SGDLS and CDR2 is YYNGEE in the germline V gene. With 7 bases clipped from V and 2 bases from J, the junction kept 1 base outside the gene matches.

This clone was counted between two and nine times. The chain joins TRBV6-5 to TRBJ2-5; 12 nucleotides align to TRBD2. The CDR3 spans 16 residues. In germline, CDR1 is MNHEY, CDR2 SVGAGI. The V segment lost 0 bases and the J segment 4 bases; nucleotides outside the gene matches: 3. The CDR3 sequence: CASSYSTSGGRETQYF. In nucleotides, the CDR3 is TGTGCCAGCAGTTACTCGACTAGCGGGGGCCGAGAGACCCAGTACTTC.

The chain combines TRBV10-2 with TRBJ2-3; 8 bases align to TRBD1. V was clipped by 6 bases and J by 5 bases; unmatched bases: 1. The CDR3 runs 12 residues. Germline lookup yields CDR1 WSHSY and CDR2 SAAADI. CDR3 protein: CASSGQGDTQYF. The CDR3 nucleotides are TGCGCCAGCAGCGGACAGGGAGATACGCAGTATTTT.

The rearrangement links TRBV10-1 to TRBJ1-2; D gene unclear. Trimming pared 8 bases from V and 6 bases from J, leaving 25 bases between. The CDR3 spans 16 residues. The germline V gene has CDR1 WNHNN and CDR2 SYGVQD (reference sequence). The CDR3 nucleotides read TGCGCCAGCGGAGCTTCCATTCTCCTCGGTATACATGGCTACACCTTC. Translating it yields CASGASILLGIHGYTF.

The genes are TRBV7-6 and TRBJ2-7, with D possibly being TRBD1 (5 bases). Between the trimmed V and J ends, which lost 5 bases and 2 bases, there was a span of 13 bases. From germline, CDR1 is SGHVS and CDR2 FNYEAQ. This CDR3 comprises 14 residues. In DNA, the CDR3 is TGTGCCAGCAGCGCAGACAGTGGACCCTACGAGCAGTACTTC. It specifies CASSADSGPYEQYF.

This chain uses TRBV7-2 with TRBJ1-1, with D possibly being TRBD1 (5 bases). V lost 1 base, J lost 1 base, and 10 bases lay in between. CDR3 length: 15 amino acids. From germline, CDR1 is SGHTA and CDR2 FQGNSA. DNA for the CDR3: TGTGCCAGCAGCTTAGTAAGACAGCAGAACACTGAAGCTTTCTTT. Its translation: CASSLVRQQNTEAFF.

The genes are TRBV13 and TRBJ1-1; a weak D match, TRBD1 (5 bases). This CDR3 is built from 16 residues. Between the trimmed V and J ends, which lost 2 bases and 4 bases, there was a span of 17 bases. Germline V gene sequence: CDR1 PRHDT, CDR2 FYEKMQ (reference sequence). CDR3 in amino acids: CASSLFRGGVGTEAFF. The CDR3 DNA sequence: TGTGCCAGCAGCTTATTCCGGGGGGGAGTAGGCACTGAAGCTTTCTTT.

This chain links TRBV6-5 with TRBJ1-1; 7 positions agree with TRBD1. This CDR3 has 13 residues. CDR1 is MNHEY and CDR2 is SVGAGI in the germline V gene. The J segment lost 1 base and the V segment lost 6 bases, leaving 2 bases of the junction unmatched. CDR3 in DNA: TGTGCCAGCAGGGGACAGACGAACACTGAAGCTTTCTTT. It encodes CASRGQTNTEAFF.

This CDR3 is CASSFRYPETQYF. The CDR3 DNA is TGTGCCAGCAGCTTCCGGTATCCGGAGACCCAGTACTTC. The chain combines TRBV7-4 with TRBJ2-5; D is unclear. V was pared by 3 bases and J by 5 bases, with 10 bases between. CDR3 size: 13 residues. Germline lookup yields CDR1 SGHVT and CDR2 SQSDAQ.

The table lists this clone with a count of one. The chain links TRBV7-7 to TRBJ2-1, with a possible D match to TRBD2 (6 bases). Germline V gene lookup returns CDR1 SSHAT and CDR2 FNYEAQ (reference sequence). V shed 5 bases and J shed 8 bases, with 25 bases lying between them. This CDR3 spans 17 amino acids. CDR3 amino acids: CASSPHIGLSPTYEQFF. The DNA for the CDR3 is TGTGCCAGCAGCCCCCATATCGGACTATCACCTACCTATGAGCAGTTCTTC.

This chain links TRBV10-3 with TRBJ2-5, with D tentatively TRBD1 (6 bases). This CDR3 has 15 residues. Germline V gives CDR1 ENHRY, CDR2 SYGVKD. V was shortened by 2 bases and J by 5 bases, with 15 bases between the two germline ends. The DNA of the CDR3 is TGTGCCATCAGTGAGGGTGCAGGGGTAAGCGAGACCCAGTACTTC. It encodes CAISEGAGVSETQYF.

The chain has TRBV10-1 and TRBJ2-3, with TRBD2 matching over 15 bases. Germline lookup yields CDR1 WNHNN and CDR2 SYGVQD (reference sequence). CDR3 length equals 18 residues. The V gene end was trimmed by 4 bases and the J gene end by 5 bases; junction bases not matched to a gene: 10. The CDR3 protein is CASSGRWTSGGAGDTQYF. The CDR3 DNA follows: TGCGCCAGCAGTGGCCGTTGGACTAGCGGGGGGGCCGGAGATACGCAGTATTTT.

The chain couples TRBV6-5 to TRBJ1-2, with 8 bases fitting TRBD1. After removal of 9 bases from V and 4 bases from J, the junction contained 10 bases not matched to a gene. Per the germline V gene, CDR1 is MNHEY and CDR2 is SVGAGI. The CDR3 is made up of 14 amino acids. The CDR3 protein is CASGSGTGGYGYTF. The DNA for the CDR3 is TGTGCCAGTGGATCCGGGACAGGAGGCTATGGCTACACCTTC.

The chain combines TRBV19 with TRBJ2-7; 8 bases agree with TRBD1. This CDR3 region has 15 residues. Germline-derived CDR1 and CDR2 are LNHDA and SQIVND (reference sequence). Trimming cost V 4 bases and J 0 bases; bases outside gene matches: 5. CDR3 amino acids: CASSTEDRASYEQYF. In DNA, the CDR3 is TGTGCCAGTAGTACTGAGGACAGGGCCTCCTACGAGCAGTACTTC.

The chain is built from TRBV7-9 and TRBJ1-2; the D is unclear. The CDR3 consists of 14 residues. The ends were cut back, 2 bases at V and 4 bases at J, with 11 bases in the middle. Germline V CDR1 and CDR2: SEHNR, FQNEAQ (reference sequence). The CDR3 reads CASSLTTPTYGYTF. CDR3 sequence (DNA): TGTGCCAGCAGCTTAACCACACCCACCTATGGCTACACCTTC. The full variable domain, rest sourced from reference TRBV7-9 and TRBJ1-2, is DTGVSQNPRHKITKRGQNVTFRCDPISEHNRLYWYRQTLGQGPEFLTYFQNEAQLEKSRLLSDRFSAERPKGSFSTLEIQRTEQGDSAMYLCASSLTTPTYGYTFGSGTRLTVV.

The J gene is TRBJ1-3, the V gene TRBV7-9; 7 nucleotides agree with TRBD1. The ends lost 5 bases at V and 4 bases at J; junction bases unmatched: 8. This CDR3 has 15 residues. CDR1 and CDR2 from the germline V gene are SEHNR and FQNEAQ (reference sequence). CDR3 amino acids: CASSPIAGQGNTIYF. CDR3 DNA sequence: TGTGCCAGCAGCCCGATAGCGGGACAGGGAAACACCATATATTTT. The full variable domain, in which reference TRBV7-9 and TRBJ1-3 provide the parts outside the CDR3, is DTGVSQNPRHKITKRGQNVTFRCDPISEHNRLYWYRQTLGQGPEFLTYFQNEAQLEKSRLLSDRFSAERPKGSFSTLEIQRTEQGDSAMYLCASSPIAGQGNTIYFGEGSWLTVV.

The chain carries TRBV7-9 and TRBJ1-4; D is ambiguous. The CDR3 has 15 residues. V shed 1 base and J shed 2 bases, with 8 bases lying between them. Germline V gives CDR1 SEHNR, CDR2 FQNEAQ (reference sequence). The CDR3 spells CASSLDPGTNEKLFF. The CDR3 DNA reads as TGTGCCAGCAGCTTAGACCCGGGTACTAATGAAAAACTGTTTTTT.

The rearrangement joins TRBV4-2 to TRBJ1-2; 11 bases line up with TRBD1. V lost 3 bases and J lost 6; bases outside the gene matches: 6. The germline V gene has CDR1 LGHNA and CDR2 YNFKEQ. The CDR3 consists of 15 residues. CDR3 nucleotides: TGTGCCAGCAGCCAGGCCGGGACAGGGGGTGATGGCTACACCTTC. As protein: CASSQAGTGGDGYTF.

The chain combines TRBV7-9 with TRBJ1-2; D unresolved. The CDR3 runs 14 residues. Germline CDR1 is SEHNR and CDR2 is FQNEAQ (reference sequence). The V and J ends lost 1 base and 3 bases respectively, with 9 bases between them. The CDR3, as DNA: TGTGCCAGCAGCTTAGGGTCCGGGTACTATGGCTACACCTTC. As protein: CASSLGSGYYGYTF. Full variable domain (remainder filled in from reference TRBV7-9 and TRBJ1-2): DTGVSQNPRHKITKRGQNVTFRCDPISEHNRLYWYRQTLGQGPEFLTYFQNEAQLEKSRLLSDRFSAERPKGSFSTLEIQRTEQGDSAMYLCASSLGSGYYGYTFGSGTRLTVV.

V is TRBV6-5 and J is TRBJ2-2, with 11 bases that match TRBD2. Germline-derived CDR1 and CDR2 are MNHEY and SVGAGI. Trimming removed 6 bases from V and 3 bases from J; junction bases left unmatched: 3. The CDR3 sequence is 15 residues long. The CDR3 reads CASRRGLADTGELFF. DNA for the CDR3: TGTGCCAGCAGGAGGGGACTAGCGGACACCGGGGAGCTGTTTTTT.

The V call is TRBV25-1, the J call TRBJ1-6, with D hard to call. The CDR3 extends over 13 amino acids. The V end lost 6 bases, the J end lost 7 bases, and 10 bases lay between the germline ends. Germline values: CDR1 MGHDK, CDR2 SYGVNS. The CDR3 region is CASRPGANSPLHF. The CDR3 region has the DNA TGTGCCAGCAGGCCAGGCGCGAATTCACCCCTCCACTTT.

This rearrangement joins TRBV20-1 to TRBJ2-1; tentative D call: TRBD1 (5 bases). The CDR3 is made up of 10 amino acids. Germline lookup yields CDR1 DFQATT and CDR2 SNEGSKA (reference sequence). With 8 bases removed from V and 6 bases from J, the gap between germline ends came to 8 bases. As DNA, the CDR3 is TGCAGTCCGACAGCCAATGAGCAGTTCTTC. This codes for CSPTANEQFF.

The CDR3 region is CASIPLTSGGDHTQYF. The CDR3 DNA follows: TGCGCCAGCATTCCCCTGACTAGCGGGGGGGACCATACGCAGTATTTT. The chain is built from TRBV10-1 and TRBJ2-3; 14 bases are a match to TRBD2. Looked up from germline, CDR1 is WNHNN and CDR2 is SYGVQD (reference sequence). V was pared by 7 bases and J by 7 bases, with 10 bases of the junction left unmatched. The CDR3 sequence is 16 residues long.

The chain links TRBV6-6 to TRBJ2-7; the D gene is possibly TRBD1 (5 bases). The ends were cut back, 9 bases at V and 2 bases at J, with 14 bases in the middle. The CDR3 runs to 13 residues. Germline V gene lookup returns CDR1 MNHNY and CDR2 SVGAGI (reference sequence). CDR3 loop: CASGRVTTYEQYF. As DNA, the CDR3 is TGTGCCAGTGGCAGGGTCACAACCTACGAGCAGTACTTC.

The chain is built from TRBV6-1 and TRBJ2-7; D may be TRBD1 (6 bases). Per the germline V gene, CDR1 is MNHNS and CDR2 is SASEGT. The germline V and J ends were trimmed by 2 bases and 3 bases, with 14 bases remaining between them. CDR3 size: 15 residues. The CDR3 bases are TGTGCCAGCAGTGAAAATACAGGGACCTACTACGAGCAGTACTTC. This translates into CASSENTGTYYEQYF.